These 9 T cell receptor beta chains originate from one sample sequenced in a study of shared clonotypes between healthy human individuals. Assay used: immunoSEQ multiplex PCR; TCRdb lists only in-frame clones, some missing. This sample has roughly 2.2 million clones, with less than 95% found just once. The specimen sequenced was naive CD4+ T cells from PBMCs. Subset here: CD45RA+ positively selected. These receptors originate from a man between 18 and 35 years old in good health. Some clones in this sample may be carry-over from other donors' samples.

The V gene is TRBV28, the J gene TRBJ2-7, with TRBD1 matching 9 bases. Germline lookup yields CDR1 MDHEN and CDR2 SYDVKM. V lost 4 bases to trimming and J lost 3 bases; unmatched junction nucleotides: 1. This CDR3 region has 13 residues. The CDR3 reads CASSWGQGYEQYF. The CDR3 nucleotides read TGTGCCAGCAGTTGGGGACAGGGCTACGAGCAGTACTTC.

The CDR3 DNA follows: TGTGCCTGGAGGGCCGACAGGGCCCGCTATGGCTACACCTTC. It yields the protein CAWRADRARYGYTF. The chain uses TRBV30 and TRBJ1-2; TRBD1 matches at 7 bases. The CDR3 contains 14 residues. Germline trimming cut 3 bases from V and 4 bases from J; bases unmatched to any gene: 8. The germline V gene has CDR1 GTSNPN and CDR2 SVGIG (reference sequence).

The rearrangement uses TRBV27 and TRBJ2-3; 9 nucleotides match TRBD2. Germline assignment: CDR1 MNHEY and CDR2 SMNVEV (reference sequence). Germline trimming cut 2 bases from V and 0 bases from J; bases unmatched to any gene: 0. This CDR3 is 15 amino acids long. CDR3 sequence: CASSLTSGSTDTQYF. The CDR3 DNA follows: TGTGCCAGCAGTTTAACTAGCGGGAGCACAGATACGCAGTATTTT.

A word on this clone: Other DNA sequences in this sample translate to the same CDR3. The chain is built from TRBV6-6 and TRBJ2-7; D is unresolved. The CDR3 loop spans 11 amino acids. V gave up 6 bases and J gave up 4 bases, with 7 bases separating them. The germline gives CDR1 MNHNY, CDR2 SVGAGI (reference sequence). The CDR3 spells CASSLGYEQYF. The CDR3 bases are TGTGCCAGCAGCCTAGGTTACGAGCAGTACTTC.

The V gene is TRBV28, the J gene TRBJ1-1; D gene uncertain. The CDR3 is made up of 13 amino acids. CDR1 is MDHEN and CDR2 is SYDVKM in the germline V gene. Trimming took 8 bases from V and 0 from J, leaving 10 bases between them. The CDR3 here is CASLWAVNTEAFF. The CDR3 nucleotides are TGTGCCAGCCTATGGGCAGTGAACACTGAAGCTTTCTTT.

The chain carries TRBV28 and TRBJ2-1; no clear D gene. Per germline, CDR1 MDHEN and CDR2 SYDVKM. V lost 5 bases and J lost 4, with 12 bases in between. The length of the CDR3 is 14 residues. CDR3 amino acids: CASSPDQRYNEQFF. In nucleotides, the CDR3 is TGTGCCAGCAGTCCGGACCAGAGGTACAATGAGCAGTTCTTC.

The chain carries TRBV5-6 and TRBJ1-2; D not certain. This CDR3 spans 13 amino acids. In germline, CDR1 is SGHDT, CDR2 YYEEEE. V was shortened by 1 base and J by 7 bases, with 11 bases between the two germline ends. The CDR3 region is CASSLSNWAGYTF. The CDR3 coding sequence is TGTGCCAGCAGCTTGTCCAACTGGGCTGGCTACACCTTC.

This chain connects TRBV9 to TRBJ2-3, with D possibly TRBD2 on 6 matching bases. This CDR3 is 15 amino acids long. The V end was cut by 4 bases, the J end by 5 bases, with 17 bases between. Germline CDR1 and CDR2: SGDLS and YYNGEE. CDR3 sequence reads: CASSPEAGLVDTQYF. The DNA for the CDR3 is TGTGCCAGCAGCCCAGAGGCGGGATTGGTAGATACGCAGTATTTT.

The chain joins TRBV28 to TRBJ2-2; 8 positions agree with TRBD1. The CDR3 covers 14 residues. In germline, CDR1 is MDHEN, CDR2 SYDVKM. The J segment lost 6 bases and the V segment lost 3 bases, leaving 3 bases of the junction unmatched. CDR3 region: CASSLTGVPGELFF. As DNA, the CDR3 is TGTGCCAGCAGTTTGACAGGGGTTCCCGGGGAGCTGTTTTTT.